Here is one T cell receptor (beta chain) with its context. Its target is not known. Trimming cost V 5 bases and J 3 bases, with 11 bases left between them. Germline lookup yields CDR1 SEHNR and CDR2 FQNEAQ (reference sequence). The CDR3 is 13 residues long. This sample was included in a study of shared clonotypes between healthy human individuals. Some clones are missing from TCRdb's copy, which holds only in-frame ones; the method was immunoSEQ multiplex PCR. The table includes a few million clones, roughly 92% detected once. General study findings and limits: With few donors, the genetic and exposure-history diversity represented was limited.

This chain connects TRBV7-9 to TRBJ2-7; D might be TRBD2 (5 bases). Input material: naive CD4+ T cells from PBMCs. Sample subset: CD45RA+ positively selected. The clonotype was recovered from a young man in good health. Some clones in this sample may be carry-over from other donors' samples. CDR3 sequence (DNA): TGTGCCAGCAGCGTAACCGGGAACTACGAGCAGTACTTC. This codes for CASSVTGNYEQYF.